The clone carrying this T cell receptor (beta chain) was counted ten times or more. Antigen: not known. The data were taken from a study of T cells in Graves' hyperthyroidism and ophthalmopathy. Study details: Peripheral blood collection took place at initial diagnosis, before any treatment. Whole-study results and caveats: The blood repertoire included most of the expanded thyroid clonotypes above 0.001. Stable hyperthyroidism and ophthalmopathy were separated using 13 V-J signatures.

The PBMCs had their origin in roughly 9.8 ml of fresh peripheral blood. Germline values: CDR1 DFQATT, CDR2 SNEGSKA (reference sequence). Trimming cost V 6 bases and J 1 base, with 16 bases left between them. This CDR3 is 14 amino acids long. Researchers amplified the TCR beta CDR3 regions from RNA transcripts. Initially, a first-round RT-PCR of the TCR CDR3 employed the HTBI primer set. TCRdb re-called the multiplex PCR reads with MiXCR, one entry per CDR3 protein. The sample has around 290,000 distinct CDR3 sequences, about an eighth seen once. The material sequenced was blood. This TCR came from a woman in her thirties with Graves' hyperthyroidism that later progressed to Graves' ophthalmopathy. The chain links TRBV20-1 to TRBJ2-7; D call uncertain. This CDR3 is CSAQAPLGSYEQYF. As DNA, the CDR3 is TGCAGTGCCCAAGCCCCCCTGGGGTCCTACGAGCAGTACTTC.